The 9 T cell receptor beta chains reported below all come from one sample, sequenced in a study of blood T cell repertoires in COVID-19. Generated by immunoSEQ multiplex PCR, the TCRdb table keeps only in-frame clones and is missing some. Found here are about 170,000 clones, just under 90% of them singletons; the top ten hold over 3.5%. Sequenced: peripheral blood. These receptor sequences come from a man in his late teens or twenties with active or convalescent COVID-19.

The rearrangement joins TRBV20-1 to TRBJ2-3; 8 nucleotides match TRBD2. The CDR3 is 13 amino acids. Germline V gene data show CDR1 as DFQATT and CDR2 as SNEGSKA (reference sequence). V was pared by 3 bases and J by 9 bases, with 8 bases of the junction left unmatched. CDR3 sequence reads: CSASREGLGTQYF. DNA for the CDR3: TGCAGTGCTAGTCGGGAGGGCCTAGGGACGCAGTATTTT.

The chain joins TRBV5-4 to TRBJ1-4; 12 bases are a match to TRBD1. The germline gives CDR1 SGHNT, CDR2 YYREEE (reference sequence). The CDR3 consists of 17 residues. V lost 4 bases to trimming and J lost 3 bases; unmatched junction nucleotides: 7. CDR3 amino acids: CASSIAGTGGPNEKLFF. CDR3 coding DNA: TGTGCCAGCAGCATCGCCGGGACAGGGGGCCCTAATGAAAAACTGTTTTTT.

The chain joins TRBV24-1 to TRBJ1-4, with TRBD1 matching 10 bases. The junction had 7 bases not matched to a gene; V was cut back by 2 bases and J by 8 bases. CDR1 and CDR2 (germline): KGHDR, SFDVKD. The CDR3 spans 16 residues. DNA of the CDR3: TGTGCCACCAGTGATTACCCCGGACAGGGGGGAGAAAAACTGTTTTTT. Its translation: CATSDYPGQGGEKLFF.

This chain uses TRBV9 with TRBJ1-4, with a tentative D call TRBD1 (6 bases). Germline V lookup: CDR1 SGDLS, CDR2 YYNGEE. V dropped 1 base and J dropped 2 bases, with 12 bases sitting between them. This CDR3 is 16 amino acids long. CDR3 nucleotides: TGTGCCAGCAGCGTATTGGCTGGACAGACTAATGAAAAACTGTTTTTT. Protein sequence: CASSVLAGQTNEKLFF.

The rearrangement uses TRBV11-2 and TRBJ2-2; D unresolved. The CDR3 is 15 residues long. Germline V lookup: CDR1 SGHAT, CDR2 FQNNGV. Trimming pared 2 bases from V and 3 bases from J, leaving 10 bases between. CDR3 loop: CASSLIGKHTGELFF. For the CDR3, the DNA is TGTGCCAGCAGCTTAATCGGTAAACACACCGGGGAGCTGTTTTTT.

The chain uses TRBV5-4 and TRBJ1-6; D not resolved. Trimming took off 0 bases at V and 7 bases at J, with 8 bases between the two ends. There are 14 residues in the CDR3. Germline CDR1 reads SGHNT; CDR2 reads YYREEE (reference sequence). CDR3 coding DNA: TGTGCCAGCAGCTTGGAGGCAGGAAATTCACCCCTCCACTTT. Its protein is CASSLEAGNSPLHF.

The chain employs TRBV7-2 and TRBJ2-7; D not resolved. From germline, CDR1 is SGHTA and CDR2 FQGNSA. Trimming removed 5 bases from V and 0 bases from J, with 11 bases in between. The CDR3 totals 14 residues. The DNA of the CDR3 is TGTGCCAGCAGCGCCCCCCTCGGCTCCTACGAGCAGTACTTC. Encoded protein: CASSAPLGSYEQYF.

The rearrangement joins TRBV30 to TRBJ1-3; TRBD1 aligns across 7 bases. Trimming took 7 bases from V and 0 from J; bases not matched to a gene: 9. From germline, CDR1 is GTSNPN and CDR2 SVGIG (reference sequence). The CDR3 spans 15 residues. The CDR3 here is CAFPGQKSSGNTIYF. CDR3 in DNA: TGTGCCTTCCCGGGACAGAAGAGCTCTGGAAACACCATATATTTT. Filled out from reference TRBV30 and TRBJ1-3, the complete variable domain reads SQTIHQWPATLVQPVGSPLSLECTVEGTSNPNLYWYRQAAGRGLQLLFYSVGIGQISSEVPQNLSASRPQDRQFILSSKKLLLSDSGFYLCAFPGQKSSGNTIYFGEGSWLTVV.

Only a few counts were recorded for this clone. The chain has TRBV18 and TRBJ2-1, with D maybe TRBD1 (6 bases). This CDR3 region has 15 residues. The germline V gene encodes CDR1 KGHSH and CDR2 LQKENI. Between the trimmed V and J ends, which lost 0 bases and 5 bases, there was a span of 11 bases. The CDR3 sequence is CASSPPDRLNNEQFF. The CDR3 DNA sequence: TGTGCCAGCTCACCACCGGACAGATTGAACAATGAGCAGTTCTTC.